The clone carrying this T cell receptor beta chain was detected ten times or more. The sample belongs to a study of T cells in Graves' hyperthyroidism and ophthalmopathy. Germline trimming cut 3 bases from V and 6 bases from J; bases unmatched to any gene: 6. Looked up from germline, CDR1 is KGHDR and CDR2 is SFDVKD. This CDR3 is 15 amino acids long. Amplification yielded TCR beta CDR3 regions, with RNA transcripts as the source. In the first-round RT-PCR of the TCR CDR3, the HTBI primer set was used. One entry per CDR3 protein results from TCRdb running MiXCR on the multiplex PCR reads. The table shows roughly 380,000 distinct CDR3 sequences, with 15% to 20% occurring only once.

V usage is TRBV24-1 and J usage is TRBJ1-5; 8 positions match TRBD1. Sequenced input: blood. This clonotype was obtained from a woman aged 35 to 49 with Graves' ophthalmopathy. The CDR3 is CATSDGTGLVQPQHF. CDR3 sequence (DNA): TGTGCCACCAGTGATGGGACAGGCCTAGTTCAGCCCCAGCATTTT.